This TCR beta chain came from a study of T cell repertoires in cytomegalovirus infection. Turning to the study itself: Matching HLA type, along with CMV infection, was indicated by public TCR beta signatures.

Of note for this clonotype: The antigen is unknown.

CDR3 length: 15 amino acids. V dropped 7 bases and J dropped 5; count of bases not matched to a gene: 12. Germline assignment: CDR1 MNHNY and CDR2 SVGAGI (reference sequence). TCRdb reanalysed the reads using MiXCR and keeps one entry per CDR3 protein. The repertoire consists of about 920,000 distinct CDR3 sequences, with approximately 31% occurring once and the leading ten covering roughly an eighth. Study outcomes and limitations: HLA-C-restricted CMV clonotypes gave the most frequent clonotype in two of eight donors.

The specimen was cultured CD8+ T cells from PBMCs, collected from culture after CMV antigen stimulation. The V gene is TRBV6-6, the J gene TRBJ2-5; 8 nucleotides align to TRBD1. The clonotype was recovered from a human donor in good health (CMV status not recorded). Some clones in this sample may be carry-over from other donors' samples. CDR3 in amino acids: CASTFSAGGVETQYF. CDR3 bases: TGTGCCAGCACCTTTTCGGCAGGGGGCGTGGAGACCCAGTACTTC.